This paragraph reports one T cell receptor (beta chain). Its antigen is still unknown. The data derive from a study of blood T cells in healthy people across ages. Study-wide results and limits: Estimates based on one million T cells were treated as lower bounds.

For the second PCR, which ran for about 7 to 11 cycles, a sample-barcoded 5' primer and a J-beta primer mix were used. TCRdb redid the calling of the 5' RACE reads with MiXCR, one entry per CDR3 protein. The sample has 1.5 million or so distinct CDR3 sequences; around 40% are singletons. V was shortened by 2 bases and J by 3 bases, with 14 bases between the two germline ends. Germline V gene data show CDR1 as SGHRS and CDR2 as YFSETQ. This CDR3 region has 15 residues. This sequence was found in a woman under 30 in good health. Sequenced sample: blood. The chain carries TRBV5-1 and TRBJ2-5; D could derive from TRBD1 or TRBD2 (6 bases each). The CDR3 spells CASSFLGGQEETQYF. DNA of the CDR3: TGCGCCAGCAGCTTTCTTGGGGGGCAGGAAGAGACCCAGTACTTC.